The sequence of this TCR beta chain was determined in a study of OX40 agonist ivuxolimab in advanced cancers. The overall study: Patients with prior anti-PD-1, anti-PD-L1 or anti-CTLA-4 therapy were eligible; 35% to 50% had some. Study-level results: The average count of expanded clones was higher among CD8+ T cells than among CD4+.

A word on this clone: Its matching antigen is unknown.

TCRdb's copy holds only in-frame clones and misses some; the assay was immunoSEQ multiplex PCR. Found here are tens of thousands of clones, about 88% of them singletons; the top ten hold under 4.5%. Germline V gene data show CDR1 as MNHEY and CDR2 as SMNVEV (reference sequence). The CDR3 runs 14 residues. Trimming took 6 bases from V and 3 from J, leaving 15 bases between them. Excluded were patients having autoimmune disease history or systemic immunosuppression. The sequences come from CD4+ or CD8+ T cells sorted from blood, collected in a trial of the OX40 agonist ivuxolimab. The chain links TRBV27 to TRBJ2-7, with D perhaps being TRBD1 or TRBD2 (5 bases each). The receptor was derived from an adult with an advanced solid tumor such as melanoma, head and neck, liver or kidney cancer. The CDR3 sequence: CASRTQGANYEQYF. As DNA, the CDR3 is TGTGCCAGCAGGACCCAGGGAGCCAACTACGAGCAGTACTTC.